This TCR beta chain came from a study of CD8 T cells in ankylosing spondylitis. General study findings and limits: Within matched ankylosing spondylitis synovial fluid, disease-linked clones were reportedly significantly enriched. There was a TCR beta motif, made of fewer than 10 highly homologous variants, that appeared characteristic of ankylosing spondylitis blood.

Germline CDR1 and CDR2: KGHDR and SFDVKD. This CDR3 has 13 residues. V was pared by 4 bases and J by 2 bases, with 6 bases between. TCRdb fed the 5' RACE reads into MiXCR, producing one record per CDR3 protein. The data show 300,000 to 400,000 distinct CDR3 sequences, roughly 14% seen once. This clonotype was observed a few times. Its target is unknown. The specimen sequenced was blood, either unsorted or a sorted T cell fraction (not recorded which). The chain couples TRBV24-1 to TRBJ2-3; D is ambiguous. The source of this sequence is a male donor with ankylosing spondylitis or in good health (not recorded which). The CDR3 DNA reads as TGTGCCACCAGTGAGGCGGCCACAGATACGCAGTATTTT. Protein sequence: CATSEAATDTQYF.